The 20 T cell receptor beta chains presented below share a single source sample, sequenced in a study of blood T cell repertoires in COVID-19. Sequenced by immunoSEQ multiplex PCR; TCRdb stores in-frame clones only, minus some. The profile covers about 37,000 clones, with 91% appearing a single time and 4.5% to 7% taken by the ten largest. The sequenced sample was peripheral blood. Receptor source: a woman older than 75 with acute or convalescent COVID-19.

V gene TRBV18 combines with J gene TRBJ2-1, with 10 bases that match TRBD2. The ends lost 4 bases at V and 7 bases at J; junction bases unmatched: 7. Germline V CDR1 and CDR2: KGHSH, LQKENI. CDR3 length equals 15 residues. CDR3 nucleotide sequence: TGTGCCAGCTCACTTCTAGCGGGGGCACAGAATGAGCAGTTCTTC. This codes for CASSLLAGAQNEQFF.

This clone has a single count. The V gene is TRBV7-2, the J gene TRBJ1-5; 7 positions match TRBD1. The CDR3 contains 16 residues. The J segment lost 6 bases and the V segment lost 1 base, leaving 9 bases of the junction unmatched. Germline CDR1 reads SGHTA; CDR2 reads FQGNSA. CDR3 DNA: TGTGCCAGCAGCTTAGGAGAGACAGGGTGGGTTCAGCCCCAGCATTTT. Translation gives CASSLGETGWVQPQHF.

The chain employs TRBV2 and TRBJ2-1; D possibly corresponds to TRBD2 (6 bases). CDR1 is SNHLY and CDR2 is FYNNEI in the germline V gene. This CDR3 comprises 15 residues. The ends were cut back, 2 bases at V and 4 bases at J, with 12 bases in the middle. The CDR3 DNA sequence: TGTGCCAGCAGTGAATTGGCGGGGATTTACAATGAGCAGTTCTTC. It specifies CASSELAGIYNEQFF.

The chain uses TRBV27 and TRBJ1-2; possible D gene TRBD1, 5 bases. V was shortened by 0 bases and J by 4 bases, with 12 bases between the two germline ends. This CDR3 contains 15 residues. Germline CDR1 reads MNHEY; CDR2 reads SMNVEV (reference sequence). As DNA, the CDR3 is TGTGCCAGCAGTTTATCGGGGCCAGAGAGCTATGGCTACACCTTC. As protein: CASSLSGPESYGYTF.

The chain combines TRBV27 with TRBJ1-2; TRBD1 agrees at 9 bases. The CDR3 sequence is 16 residues long. V was clipped by 3 bases and J by 8 bases; unmatched bases: 13. Germline CDR1 and CDR2: MNHEY and SMNVEV (reference sequence). CDR3 DNA: TGTGCCAGCAGTTTGCGCTGGACAGGGGCGATAGAAGGCTACACCTTC. Translating gives CASSLRWTGAIEGYTF.

The rearrangement uses TRBV29-1 and TRBJ2-5; D may be TRBD1 (6 bases). The germline V gene encodes CDR1 SQVTM and CDR2 ANQGSEA. Trimming pared 5 bases from V and 5 bases from J, leaving 24 bases between. This CDR3 is built from 16 residues. The CDR3 protein is CSVLSPGDTSDETQYF. Here the CDR3 DNA reads TGCAGCGTTCTCTCCCCAGGGGATACCTCCGACGAGACCCAGTACTTC. Combining the CDR3 with reference TRBV29-1 and TRBJ2-5 gives the whole variable domain SAVISQKPSRDICQRGTSLTIQCQVDSQVTMMFWYRQQPGQSLTLIATANQGSEATYESGFVIDKFPISRPNLTFSTLTVSNMSPEDSSIYLCSVLSPGDTSDETQYFGPGTRLLVL.

V and J are TRBV5-4 and TRBJ2-1, with TRBD2 identical over 7 bases. The CDR3 consists of 14 residues. The ends lost 2 bases at V and 3 bases at J; junction bases unmatched: 2. Germline V gene sequence: CDR1 SGHNT, CDR2 YYREEE (reference sequence). The CDR3 DNA reads as TGTGCCAGCAGCTTTAGCGGGTTCTACAATGAGCAGTTCTTC. Translated: CASSFSGFYNEQFF.

This clone has only a few counts. The CDR3 nucleotides read TGTGCCAGCAGTGTACAGGGCGGGGGAGGGGAGACCCAGTACTTC. It codes for CASSVQGGGGETQYF. V is TRBV2 and J is TRBJ2-5; D is perhaps TRBD2 (7 bases). With 4 bases removed from V and 5 bases from J, the gap between germline ends came to 17 bases. The germline V gene has CDR1 SNHLY and CDR2 FYNNEI. CDR3 length equals 15 residues.

This sequence joins TRBV29-1 and TRBJ1-1; 12 bases match TRBD1. The J segment lost 1 base and the V segment lost 6 bases, leaving 18 bases of the junction unmatched. Germline V gene data show CDR1 as SQVTM and CDR2 as ANQGSEA. The CDR3 sequence is 19 residues long. The CDR3 coding sequence is TGCAGCGTCACGGGGCGCGGGACAGGGGGCGCGAGTACGAACACTGAAGCTTTCTTT. Amino acids: CSVTGRGTGGASTNTEAFF.

This rearrangement joins TRBV5-1 to TRBJ2-3, with 10 bases identical to TRBD1. The CDR3 is 17 amino acids. J lost 1 base, V lost 3 bases, and 8 bases had no gene match. CDR1 is SGHRS and CDR2 is YFSETQ in the germline V gene. The CDR3 region is CASSWGPGTGGTDTQYF. Written as DNA, the CDR3 is TGCGCCAGCAGCTGGGGGCCCGGGACAGGGGGCACAGATACGCAGTATTTT.

V is TRBV2 and J is TRBJ1-5; D gene unclear. The V gene's germline CDR1 is SNHLY and CDR2 FYNNEI. V dropped 2 bases and J dropped 4 bases, with 9 bases sitting between them. The CDR3 spans 14 residues. Written as DNA, the CDR3 is TGTGCCAGCAGTGAACGGTCGGAGAATCAGCCCCAGCATTTT. The encoded protein is CASSERSENQPQHF.

This sequence joins TRBV3-1 (or the pseudogene TRBV3-2) and TRBJ1-4; 7 nucleotides line up with TRBD1. V trimming: 4 bases; J trimming: 4 bases; junction bases outside the gene matches: 6. CDR1 LGHDT and CDR2 YNNKEL come from the germline V gene (reference sequence). The CDR3 contains 15 residues. This CDR3 is CASSPTRGFNEKLFF. The DNA for the CDR3 is TGTGCCAGCAGCCCAACCAGGGGGTTTAATGAAAAACTGTTTTTT.

This clone has a handful of counts. The chain joins TRBV7-2 to TRBJ2-1; D unresolved. Trimming removed 1 base from V and 8 bases from J, with 9 bases in between. The CDR3 extends over 13 amino acids. Germline lookup yields CDR1 SGHTA and CDR2 FQGNSA. This chain's CDR3 is CASSLVSSDEQFF. DNA of the CDR3: TGTGCCAGCAGCTTAGTTAGCAGCGATGAGCAGTTCTTC.

The gene calls are TRBV6-1 and TRBJ2-3, with D perhaps TRBD2 (6 bases). This CDR3 comprises 13 residues. V lost 3 bases to trimming and J lost 8 bases, with 12 bases between them. CDR1 is MNHNS and CDR2 is SASEGT in the germline V gene. This chain's CDR3 is CASSDRLGGTQYF. The CDR3 DNA sequence: TGTGCCAGCAGTGACAGATTGGGGGGTACGCAGTATTTT.

This clone turned up a few times. CDR3 residues: CASSDRVNTEAFF. The CDR3 DNA sequence: TGTGCCAGTAGTGACAGGGTGAACACTGAAGCTTTCTTT. The chain employs TRBV19 and TRBJ1-1; 7 positions match TRBD1. V shed 5 bases, J shed 0 bases, and the junction held 0 bases outside the gene matches. Germline CDR1 is LNHDA and CDR2 is SQIVND (reference sequence). The CDR3 covers 13 residues.

CDR3 sequence: CASSNSGGAAEQFF. The DNA of the CDR3 is TGTGCCAGCAGCAATAGCGGGGGGGCCGCGGAGCAGTTCTTC. The genes are TRBV5-6 and TRBJ2-1, with 11 bases fitting TRBD2. The germline gives CDR1 SGHDT, CDR2 YYEEEE. This CDR3 is built from 14 residues. J was trimmed by 10 bases and V by 4 bases; bases with no gene match: 7.

The rearrangement uses TRBV6-5 and TRBJ2-7; 7 bases are shared with TRBD1. CDR1 and CDR2 (germline): MNHEY, SVGAGI. The CDR3 consists of 15 residues. V shed 2 bases, J shed 3 bases, and the junction held 7 bases outside the gene matches. The CDR3 DNA reads TGTGCCAGCAGTTACGACAGGGTGAGAGGCTACGAGCAGTACTTC. Protein sequence: CASSYDRVRGYEQYF.

The CDR3 sequence is CASSPGQGAGEAFF. The CDR3 DNA reads TGTGCCAGCAGCCCGGGACAGGGGGCGGGTGAAGCTTTCTTT. The chain has TRBV7-9 and TRBJ1-1, with TRBD1 matching over 12 bases. The CDR3 spans 14 residues. The V segment lost 5 bases and the J segment 7 bases; nucleotides outside the gene matches: 5. The V gene's germline CDR1 is SEHNR and CDR2 FQNEAQ (reference sequence). The full variable domain, completed using reference TRBV7-9 and TRBJ1-1, is DTGVSQNPRHKITKRGQNVTFRCDPISEHNRLYWYRQTLGQGPEFLTYFQNEAQLEKSRLLSDRFSAERPKGSFSTLEIQRTEQGDSAMYLCASSPGQGAGEAFFGQGTRLTVV.

Regarding this clone: The sample carries other DNA sequences with the same CDR3. This sequence joins TRBV5-1 and TRBJ1-1, with a weak D call TRBD1 (5 bases). The V gene's germline CDR1 is SGHRS and CDR2 YFSETQ. CDR3 length: 13 amino acids. V was trimmed by 4 bases and J by 5 bases, leaving 12 bases between them. The CDR3 loop is CASSLTGDTEAFF. The CDR3 bases are TGCGCCAGCAGCCTTACGGGGGATACTGAAGCTTTCTTT.

The V and J genes are TRBV5-4 and TRBJ2-1; 13 nucleotides align to TRBD2. Germline CDR1 is SGHNT and CDR2 is YYREEE (reference sequence). V lost 3 bases and J lost 3; bases outside the gene matches: 3. The CDR3 has 16 residues. CDR3 residues: CASSSWTSGGYNEQFF. The DNA of the CDR3 is TGTGCCAGCAGCTCCTGGACTAGCGGGGGCTACAATGAGCAGTTCTTC.